The 9 T cell receptor beta chains presented below share a single source sample, sequenced in a study of blood T cells in healthy people across ages. Together with a sample-barcoded 5' primer, a J-beta primer mix was included in a second PCR lasting roughly 6 to 12 cycles. Using its own MiXCR run on the 5' RACE reads, TCRdb lists one record per CDR3 protein. The table shows 650,000 to 1,000,000 distinct CDR3 sequences, with under 40% occurring only once. Material for sequencing was blood. Receptor source: a young man in good health.

This chain connects TRBV7-2 to TRBJ2-5; TRBD1 might be the D (7 bases). The ends were cut back, 4 bases at V and 4 bases at J, with 16 bases in the middle. The CDR3 has 15 residues. Germline CDR1 SGHTA, CDR2 FQGNSA. The CDR3 here is CASSSTGRWGETQYF. The CDR3 DNA follows: TGTGCCAGCAGCTCGACAGGGAGGTGGGGAGAGACCCAGTACTTC.

This chain links TRBV6-5 with TRBJ1-1, with a weak D call TRBD1 (5 bases). Germline CDR1 and CDR2: MNHEY and SVGAGI. There are 12 residues in the CDR3. Deletions cut 0 bases from V and 11 bases from J, with 10 bases between. The CDR3, as DNA: TGTGCCAGCAGTTACTCAGGGTGGGGGGCTTTCTTT. It yields the protein CASSYSGWGAFF.

V and J are TRBV7-2 and TRBJ1-2; tentatively, D is TRBD1 (5 bases). Trimming removed 7 bases at V and 3 bases at J, with 12 bases between. CDR3 length equals 13 residues. Looked up from germline, CDR1 is SGHTA and CDR2 is FQGNSA. The CDR3 region is CASTATEHYGYTF. The CDR3 region has the DNA TGTGCCAGCACCGCGACAGAGCACTATGGCTACACCTTC.

V usage is TRBV6-2 or TRBV6-3 and J usage is TRBJ1-2; D gene ambiguous. The length of the CDR3 is 11 residues. Trimming took 10 bases from V and 4 from J, leaving 10 bases between them. The V gene's germline CDR1 is MNHEY and CDR2 SVGEGT. For the CDR3, the DNA is TGTGCCACCATGACCCTCTATGGCTACACCTTC. Translating gives CATMTLYGYTF.

V is TRBV4-1 and J is TRBJ2-5, with TRBD2 matching 9 bases. The V and J ends lost 8 bases and 1 base, in that order; junction bases with no gene match: 5. CDR3 length: 14 residues. CDR1 and CDR2 from the germline V gene are MGHRA and YSYEKL. Written as DNA, the CDR3 is TGCGCCAGCCGTCGGCGGGGGGGCCAAGAGACCCAGTACTTC. Translation gives CASRRRGGQETQYF.

V and J are TRBV4-1 and TRBJ2-7; 9 bases are a match to TRBD2. Germline trimming cut 4 bases from V and 7 bases from J; bases unmatched to any gene: 14. CDR3 length: 16 amino acids. The germline V gene encodes CDR1 MGHRA and CDR2 YSYEKL. The CDR3 reads CASSPLGRGGHNEQYF. The CDR3 DNA reads as TGCGCCAGCAGCCCCCTCGGGCGGGGGGGCCACAATGAGCAGTACTTC.

The table lists this clonotype with many counts. The chain joins TRBV7-2 to TRBJ2-3, with D perhaps given as TRBD1 or TRBD2 (5 bases each). The length of the CDR3 is 15 residues. V lost 2 bases to trimming and J lost 3 bases, with 12 bases between them. The germline CDR1 and CDR2 sequences are SGHTA and FQGNSA. The CDR3: CASSLSGGRTDTQYF. In nucleotides, the CDR3 is TGTGCCAGCAGCTTAAGTGGGGGAAGGACAGATACGCAGTATTTT.

V and J are TRBV2 and TRBJ1-2, with 7 bases aligning to TRBD1. With V trimmed by 4 bases and J by 8 bases, 10 bases remained unmatched. The length of the CDR3 is 14 residues. Germline V gives CDR1 SNHLY, CDR2 FYNNEI. CDR3 loop: CASSVGDSKGGYTF. The CDR3 bases are TGTGCCAGCAGTGTGGGGGACAGCAAGGGCGGCTACACCTTC.

The rearrangement links TRBV6-5 to TRBJ1-2; tentative D call: TRBD1 (5 bases). The CDR3 runs to 13 residues. Looked up from germline, CDR1 is MNHEY and CDR2 is SVGAGI. V lost 4 bases and J lost 7, with 13 bases in between. In nucleotides, the CDR3 is TGTGCCAGCAGTTGGGGGGATGTCAGTGGCTACACCTTC. Protein: CASSWGDVSGYTF.